This T cell receptor (beta chain) was sequenced for a study of cytomegalovirus exposure and HLA in healthy donors. General study points: About 87% or about 30% of the time was how often most TCR beta V segments were productive, according to an earlier analysis.

Primers: 60 Vbeta forward and 13 Jbeta reverse. Method: immunoSEQ multiplex PCR; TCRdb's copy keeps in-frame clones and lacks some. In the table there are 65,000 to 85,000 clones, roughly 76% of which are singletons. Trimming removed 2 bases from V and 3 bases from J; junction bases left unmatched: 2. The CDR3 totals 14 residues. Germline-derived CDR1 and CDR2 are MNHEY and SMNVEV (reference sequence). With respect to this clone: The antigen is unknown. Within the sample, other DNA sequences also encode this same CDR3.

The source material was PBMCs. The V and J genes are TRBV27 and TRBJ2-3; TRBD1 matches 7 bases. This TCR was sampled from a male donor in good health and CMV-seropositive. The CDR3 DNA sequence: TGTGCCAGCAGTTTACAGGGGGTTACAGATACGCAGTATTTT. Encoded protein: CASSLQGVTDTQYF.